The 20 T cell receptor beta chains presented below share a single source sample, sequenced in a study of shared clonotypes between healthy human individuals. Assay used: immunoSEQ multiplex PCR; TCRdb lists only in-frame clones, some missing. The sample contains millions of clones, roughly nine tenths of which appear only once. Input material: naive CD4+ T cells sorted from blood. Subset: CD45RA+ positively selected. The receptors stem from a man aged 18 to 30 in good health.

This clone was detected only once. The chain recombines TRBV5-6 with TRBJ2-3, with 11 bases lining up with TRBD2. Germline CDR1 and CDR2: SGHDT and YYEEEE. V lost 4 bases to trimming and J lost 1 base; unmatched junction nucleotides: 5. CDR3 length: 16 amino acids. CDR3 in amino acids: CASSAETSGGTDTQYF. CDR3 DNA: TGTGCCAGCAGCGCGGAGACTAGCGGGGGCACAGATACGCAGTATTTT.

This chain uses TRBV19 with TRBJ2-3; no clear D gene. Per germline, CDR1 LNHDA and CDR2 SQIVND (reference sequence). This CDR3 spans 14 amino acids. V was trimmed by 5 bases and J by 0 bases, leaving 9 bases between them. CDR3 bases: TGTGCCAGTAGTGGCAGAACTAGCACAGATACGCAGTATTTT. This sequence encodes CASSGRTSTDTQYF.

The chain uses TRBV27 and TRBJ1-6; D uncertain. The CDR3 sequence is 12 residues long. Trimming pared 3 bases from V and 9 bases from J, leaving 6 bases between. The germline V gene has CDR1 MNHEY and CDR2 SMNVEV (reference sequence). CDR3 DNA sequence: TGTGCCAGCAGTTTTGGGTCTTCACCCCTCCACTTT. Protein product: CASSFGSSPLHF.

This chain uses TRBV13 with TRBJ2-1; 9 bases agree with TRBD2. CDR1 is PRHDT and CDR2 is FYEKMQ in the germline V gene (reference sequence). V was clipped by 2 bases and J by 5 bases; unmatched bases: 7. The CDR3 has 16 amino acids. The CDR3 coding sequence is TGTGCCAGCAGCTTAAGGAGCGGGGGGCCAGACAATGAGCAGTTCTTC. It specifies CASSLRSGGPDNEQFF.

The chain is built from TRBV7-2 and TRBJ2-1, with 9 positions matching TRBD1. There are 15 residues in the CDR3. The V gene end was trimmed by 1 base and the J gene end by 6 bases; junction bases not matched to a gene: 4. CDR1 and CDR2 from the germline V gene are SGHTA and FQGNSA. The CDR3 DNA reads TGTGCCAGCAGCTTAGTACAGGGGGCCGTCAATGAGCAGTTCTTC. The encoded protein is CASSLVQGAVNEQFF.

CDR3 region: CASSKEQLPLYEQYF. Written as DNA, the CDR3 is TGTGCCAGCAGCAAGGAACAGTTACCACTCTACGAGCAGTACTTC. The chain is built from TRBV6-6 and TRBJ2-7; no definite D call. Per germline, CDR1 MNHNY and CDR2 SVGAGI (reference sequence). The CDR3 sequence is 15 residues long. V dropped 6 bases and J dropped 3 bases, with 18 bases sitting between them.

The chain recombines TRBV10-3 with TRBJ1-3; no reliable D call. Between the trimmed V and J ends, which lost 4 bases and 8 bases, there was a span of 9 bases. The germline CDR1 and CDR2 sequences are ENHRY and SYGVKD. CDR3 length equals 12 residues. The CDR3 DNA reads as TGTGCCATCAGTGCCCCTAGCGACACCATATATTTT. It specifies CAISAPSDTIYF.

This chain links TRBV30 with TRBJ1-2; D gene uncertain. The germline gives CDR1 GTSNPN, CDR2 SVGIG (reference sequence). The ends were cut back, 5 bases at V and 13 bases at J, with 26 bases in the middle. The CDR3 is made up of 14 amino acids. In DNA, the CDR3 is TGTGCCTGGGCCCCCGGGCTGGCGAATCTATTGGGCACCTTC. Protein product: CAWAPGLANLLGTF. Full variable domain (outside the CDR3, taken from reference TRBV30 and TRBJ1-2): SQTIHQWPATLVQPVGSPLSLECTVEGTSNPNLYWYRQAAGRGLQLLFYSVGIGQISSEVPQNLSASRPQDRQFILSSKKLLLSDSGFYLCAWAPGLANLLGTFGSGTRLTVV.

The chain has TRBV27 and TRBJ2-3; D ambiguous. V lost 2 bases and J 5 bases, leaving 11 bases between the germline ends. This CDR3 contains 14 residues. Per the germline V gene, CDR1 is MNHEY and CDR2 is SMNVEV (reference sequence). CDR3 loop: CASSLRLPLDTQYF. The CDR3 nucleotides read TGTGCCAGCAGTTTAAGGCTTCCGCTAGATACGCAGTATTTT.

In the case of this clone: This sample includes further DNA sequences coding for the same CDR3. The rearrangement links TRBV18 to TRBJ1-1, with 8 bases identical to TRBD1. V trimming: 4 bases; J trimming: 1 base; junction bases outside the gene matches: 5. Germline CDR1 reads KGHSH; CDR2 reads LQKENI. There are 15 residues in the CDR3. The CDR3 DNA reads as TGTGCCAGCTCACTGGGGACAGGCCGGAACACTGAAGCTTTCTTT. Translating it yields CASSLGTGRNTEAFF. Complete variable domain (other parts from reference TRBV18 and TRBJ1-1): NAGVMQNPRHLVRRRGQEARLRCSPMKGHSHVYWYRQLPEEGLKFMVYLQKENIIDESGMPKERFSAEFPKEGPSILRIQQVVRGDSAAYFCASSLGTGRNTEAFFGQGTRLTVV.

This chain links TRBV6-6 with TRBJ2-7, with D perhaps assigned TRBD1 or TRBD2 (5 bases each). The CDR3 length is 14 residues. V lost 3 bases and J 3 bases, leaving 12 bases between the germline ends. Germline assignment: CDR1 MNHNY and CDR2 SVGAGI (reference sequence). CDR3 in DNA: TGTGCCAGCAGTTATAGTGGGACCTACTACGAGCAGTACTTC. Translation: CASSYSGTYYEQYF.

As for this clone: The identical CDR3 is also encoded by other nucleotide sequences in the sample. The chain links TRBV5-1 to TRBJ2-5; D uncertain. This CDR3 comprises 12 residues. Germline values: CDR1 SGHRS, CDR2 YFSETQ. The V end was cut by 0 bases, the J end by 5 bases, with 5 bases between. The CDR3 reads CASSLASETQYF. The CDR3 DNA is TGCGCCAGCAGCTTGGCCTCTGAGACCCAGTACTTC. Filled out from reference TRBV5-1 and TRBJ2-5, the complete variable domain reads KAGVTQTPRYLIKTRGQQVTLSCSPISGHRSVSWYQQTPGQGLQFLFEYFSETQRNKGNFPGRFSGRQFSNSRSEMNVSTLELGDSALYLCASSLASETQYFGPGTRLLVL.

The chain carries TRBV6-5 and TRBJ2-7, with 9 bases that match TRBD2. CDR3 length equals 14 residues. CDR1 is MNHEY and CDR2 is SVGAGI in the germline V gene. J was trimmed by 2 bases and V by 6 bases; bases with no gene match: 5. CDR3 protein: CASRLASGAYEQYF. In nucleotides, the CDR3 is TGTGCCAGCAGACTAGCTAGCGGGGCCTACGAGCAGTACTTC.

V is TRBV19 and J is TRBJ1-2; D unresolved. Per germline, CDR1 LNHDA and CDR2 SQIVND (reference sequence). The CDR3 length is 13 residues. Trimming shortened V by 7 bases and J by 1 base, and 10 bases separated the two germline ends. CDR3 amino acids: CASTGGRNYGYTF. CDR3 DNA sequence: TGTGCCAGTACCGGTGGACGTAACTATGGCTACACCTTC. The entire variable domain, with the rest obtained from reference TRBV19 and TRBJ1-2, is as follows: DGGITQSPKYLFRKEGQNVTLSCEQNLNHDAMYWYRQDPGQGLRLIYYSQIVNDFQKGDIAEGYSVSREKKESFPLTVTSAQKNPTAFYLCASTGGRNYGYTFGSGTRLTVV.

CDR3 in DNA: TGTGCCAGCAGTTCAAACCAGGGGGCCTCTAACTATGGCTACACCTTC. Protein sequence: CASSSNQGASNYGYTF. V is TRBV6-5 and J is TRBJ1-2; 8 bases match TRBD1. The CDR3 loop spans 16 amino acids. V shed 4 bases, J shed 0 bases, and the junction held 7 bases outside the gene matches. Germline V CDR1 and CDR2: MNHEY, SVGAGI.

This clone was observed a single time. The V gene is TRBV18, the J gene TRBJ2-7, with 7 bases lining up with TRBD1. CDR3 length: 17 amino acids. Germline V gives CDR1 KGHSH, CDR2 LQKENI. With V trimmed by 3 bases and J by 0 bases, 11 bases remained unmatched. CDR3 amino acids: CASSPNRVGTASYEQYF. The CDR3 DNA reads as TGTGCCAGCTCACCTAACCGAGTTGGGACAGCCTCCTACGAGCAGTACTTC. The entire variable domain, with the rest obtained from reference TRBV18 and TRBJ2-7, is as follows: NAGVMQNPRHLVRRRGQEARLRCSPMKGHSHVYWYRQLPEEGLKFMVYLQKENIIDESGMPKERFSAEFPKEGPSILRIQQVVRGDSAAYFCASSPNRVGTASYEQYFGPGTRLTVT.

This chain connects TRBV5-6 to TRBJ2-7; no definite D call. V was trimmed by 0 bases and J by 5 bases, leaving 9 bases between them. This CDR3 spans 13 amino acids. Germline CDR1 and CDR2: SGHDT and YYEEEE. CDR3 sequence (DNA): TGTGCCAGCAGCTTGGTTTATGGGGACGAGCAGTACTTC. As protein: CASSLVYGDEQYF.

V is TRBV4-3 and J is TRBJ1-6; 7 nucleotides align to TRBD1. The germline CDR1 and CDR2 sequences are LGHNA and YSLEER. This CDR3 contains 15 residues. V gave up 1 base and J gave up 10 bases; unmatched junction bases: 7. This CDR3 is CASSQGRAGGSPLHF. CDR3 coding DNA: TGCGCCAGCAGCCAAGGAAGGGCAGGGGGATCACCCCTCCACTTT.

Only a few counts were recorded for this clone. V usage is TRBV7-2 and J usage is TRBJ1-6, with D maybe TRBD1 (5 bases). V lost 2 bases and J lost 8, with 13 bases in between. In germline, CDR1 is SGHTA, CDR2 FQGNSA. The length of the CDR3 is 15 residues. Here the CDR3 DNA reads TGTGCCAGCAGCTTAATCACGATGGGGGATTCACCCCTCCACTTT. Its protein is CASSLITMGDSPLHF.

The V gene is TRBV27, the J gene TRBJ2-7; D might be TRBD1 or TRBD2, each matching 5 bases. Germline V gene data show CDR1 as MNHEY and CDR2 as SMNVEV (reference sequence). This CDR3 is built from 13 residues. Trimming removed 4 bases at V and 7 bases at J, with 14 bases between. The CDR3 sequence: CASSWGTAWEQYF. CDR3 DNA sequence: TGTGCCAGCAGTTGGGGGACCGCTTGGGAGCAGTACTTC.